These T cell receptor beta chains were read from a single sample in a study of Ad26.COV2.S vaccination and SARS-CoV-2 variants. Produced via immunoSEQ multiplex PCR; TCRdb's table is partial and in-frame only. This table holds about 400,000 clones, approximately 89% found once. Here the sequenced sample was peripheral blood, taken in a trial of Ad26.COV2.S vaccine versus placebo. All receptors derive from a person between 18 and 59 years old who received the Ad26.COV2.S COVID-19 vaccine or a placebo. CDR3s include the opening cysteine and the closing phenylalanine or tryptophan. A D gene is named only where the DNA matches it firmly. For some rows the clone size is stated as once, few or many, or as a class when expanded; others skip it.

V: TRBV6-5; D: .; J: TRBJ1-2; length: 13; size: .; DNA: TGTGCCAGCAGCACTCATGGAACCTATGGCTACACCTTC; CDR3: CASSTHGTYGYTF
V: TRBV29-1; D: TRBD1; J: TRBJ1-6; length: 13; size: .; DNA: TGCAGCACCACGGACAGGGGTGTTTCACCCCTCCACTTT; CDR3: CSTTDRGVSPLHF
V: TRBV4-1; D: .; J: TRBJ2-2; length: 18; size: few; DNA: TGCGCCAGCAGCCAAGAACCCACTACTTCTTATTACTCCGGGGAGCTGTTTTTT; CDR3: CASSQEPTTSYYSGELFF
V: TRBV19; D: TRBD1; J: TRBJ2-5; length: 14; size: once; DNA: TGTGCCAGTAGTGCGGGACAGGGCTTAGGGACCCAGTACTTC; CDR3: CASSAGQGLGTQYF
V: TRBV6-5; D: TRBD2; J: TRBJ2-1; length: 15; size: .; DNA: TGTGCCAGCACTCACAGGACTAGCGGGAGCGGTGAGCAGTTCTTC; CDR3: CASTHRTSGSGEQFF
V: TRBV20-1; D: .; J: TRBJ2-2; length: 12; size: .; DNA: TGCAGTGCTAGTGGTCTTACCGGGGAGCTGTTTTTT; CDR3: CSASGLTGELFF
V: TRBV29-1; D: TRBD1; J: TRBJ2-4; length: 14; size: .; DNA: TGCAGCGTTGAAGACGACAGGGAGCAAAACATTCAGTACTTC; CDR3: CSVEDDREQNIQYF
V: TRBV7-9; D: TRBD1; J: TRBJ1-4; length: 15; size: .; DNA: TGTGCCAGCAGGTTCGGGACAGGCACTAATGAAAAACTGTTTTTT; CDR3: CASRFGTGTNEKLFF
V: TRBV30; D: .; J: TRBJ1-5; length: 13; size: .; DNA: TGTGCCTGGGGACGGGACTTCAATCAGCCCCAGCATTTT; CDR3: CAWGRDFNQPQHF
V: TRBV29-1; D: TRBD2; J: TRBJ2-6; length: 14; size: .; DNA: TGCAGCGTTGAAGCAGCGGGAGGGCCTGGCGTCCTGACTTTC; CDR3: CSVEAAGGPGVLTF
V: TRBV16; D: TRBD1; J: TRBJ1-6; length: 15; size: .; DNA: TGTGCCAGCAGCCCCGGACAGGGGGCACTTTCACCCCTCCACTTT; CDR3: CASSPGQGALSPLHF
V: TRBV7-8; D: TRBD1; J: TRBJ1-1; length: 16; size: .; DNA: TGTGCCAGCAGCTCCCTGGGGGGACAGGCGAACACTGAAGCTTTCTTT; CDR3: CASSSLGGQANTEAFF
V: TRBV7-8; D: .; J: TRBJ2-5; length: 14; size: .; DNA: TGTGCCAGCAGCTTAGGGACAGTGGAAGAGACCCAGTACTTC; CDR3: CASSLGTVEETQYF
V: TRBV18; D: .; J: TRBJ1-5; length: 14; size: .; DNA: TGTGCCAGCTCACCGGGACCCAGAGATCAGCCCCAGCATTTT; CDR3: CASSPGPRDQPQHF
V: TRBV2; D: .; J: TRBJ1-5; length: 15; size: .; DNA: TGTGCCAGCAGGGCAGGCAGCGGGGGTAATCAGCCCCAGCATTTT; CDR3: CASRAGSGGNQPQHF
V: TRBV6-1; D: TRBD1; J: TRBJ2-5; length: 16; size: .; DNA: TGTGCCAGCAGTGGTCCAGGGGGCCTGGTGAGAGAGACCCAGTACTTC; CDR3: CASSGPGGLVRETQYF
V: TRBV28; D: .; J: TRBJ1-5; length: 15; size: .; DNA: TGTGCCAGCAGTTCCACAGGGTCTAGCAATCAGCCCCAGCATTTT; CDR3: CASSSTGSSNQPQHF
V: TRBV12-3/TRBV12-4; D: .; J: TRBJ1-2; length: 11; size: .; DNA: TGTGCCAGCAGTATGGGGGCTGGCTACACCTTC; CDR3: CASSMGAGYTF